These 12 T cell receptor beta chains were all obtained from the same sample, sequenced in a study of cytomegalovirus exposure and HLA in healthy donors. 60 Vbeta and 13 Jbeta primers were used in PCR. Data came from immunoSEQ multiplex PCR; TCRdb stores just in-frame clones and leaves some out. The data contain around 110,000 clones, more than 65% of them singletons. Sequencing was carried out using PBMCs. The origin of the receptors is a man aged 25 to 40 in good health and CMV-seronegative.

On this clone: Other DNA sequences of this sample code for an identical CDR3. This sequence joins TRBV6-1 and TRBJ2-1; no clear D gene. The CDR3 extends over 13 amino acids. The V end was cut by 0 bases, the J end by 6 bases, with 6 bases between. Per the germline V gene, CDR1 is MNHNS and CDR2 is SASEGT. Here the CDR3 reads CASSEAPSNEQFF. The CDR3 DNA reads as TGTGCCAGCAGTGAAGCCCCTAGCAATGAGCAGTTCTTC.

This clone was seen a single time. The chain uses TRBV7-9 and TRBJ2-7; 8 bases agree with TRBD2. The germline gives CDR1 SEHNR, CDR2 FQNEAQ (reference sequence). The CDR3 totals 15 residues. V lost 0 bases to trimming and J lost 3 bases; unmatched junction nucleotides: 4. The chain's CDR3 is CASSLAGLAGYEQYF. Here the CDR3 DNA reads TGTGCCAGCAGCTTAGCGGGGCTAGCGGGCTACGAGCAGTACTTC. Using reference TRBV7-9 and TRBJ2-7 for the parts outside the CDR3, the full variable domain is DTGVSQNPRHKITKRGQNVTFRCDPISEHNRLYWYRQTLGQGPEFLTYFQNEAQLEKSRLLSDRFSAERPKGSFSTLEIQRTEQGDSAMYLCASSLAGLAGYEQYFGPGTRLTVT.

The CDR3 spells CASRDSGTNGYTF. The CDR3 bases are TGTGCCAGTAGGGACAGCGGAACTAATGGCTACACCTTC. V usage is TRBV19 and J usage is TRBJ1-2; TRBD1 might be the D (6 bases). This CDR3 comprises 13 residues. Germline V gives CDR1 LNHDA, CDR2 SQIVND (reference sequence). The V and J ends lost 6 bases and 6 bases respectively, with 14 bases between them. The full variable domain, with the rest looked up from reference TRBV19 and TRBJ1-2, is DGGITQSPKYLFRKEGQNVTLSCEQNLNHDAMYWYRQDPGQGLRLIYYSQIVNDFQKGDIAEGYSVSREKKESFPLTVTSAQKNPTAFYLCASRDSGTNGYTFGSGTRLTVV.

The chain employs TRBV4-1 and TRBJ1-5, with TRBD1 matching 11 bases. With V trimmed by 4 bases and J by 2 bases, 4 bases remained unmatched. CDR1 and CDR2 (germline): MGHRA, YSYEKL. This CDR3 contains 16 residues. For the CDR3, the DNA is TGCGCCAGCAGCCGGACAGGGGGCGGCGGCAATCAGCCCCAGCATTTT. It is translated as CASSRTGGGGNQPQHF.

The J gene is TRBJ1-2, the V gene TRBV18; 9 bases map to TRBD1. The germline gives CDR1 KGHSH, CDR2 LQKENI. J gave up 5 bases and V 6 bases, and 10 bases lay outside the gene matches. The CDR3 has 15 residues. The CDR3 DNA is TGTGCCAGCTCTTATGGACAGGGGCCAGAATATGGCTACACCTTC. This translates into CASSYGQGPEYGYTF.

The chain links TRBV4-1 to TRBJ1-5, with 7 bases identical to TRBD1. The germline V gene has CDR1 MGHRA and CDR2 YSYEKL. Germline trimming cut 8 bases from V and 3 bases from J; bases unmatched to any gene: 4. This CDR3 region has 13 residues. The CDR3 DNA is TGCGCCAGCGGGGGACAGATCAATCAGCCCCAGCATTTT. It codes for CASGGQINQPQHF.

The chain carries TRBV15 and TRBJ2-7, with 7 positions matching TRBD1. CDR1 and CDR2 from the germline V gene are LNHNV and YYDKDF (reference sequence). The length of the CDR3 is 15 residues. After removal of 5 bases from V and 0 bases from J, the junction contained 7 bases not matched to a gene. The DNA for the CDR3 is TGTGCCACCAGCGCAGCCGACAGGGCCTCCTACGAGCAGTACTTC. Its protein product is CATSAADRASYEQYF.

J is TRBJ2-1 and V is TRBV2; unclear D gene. The germline V and J ends were trimmed by 2 bases and 3 bases, with 5 bases remaining between them. There are 13 residues in the CDR3. Germline CDR1 reads SNHLY; CDR2 reads FYNNEI. CDR3 sequence reads: CASSEISYNEQFF. As DNA, the CDR3 is TGTGCCAGCAGTGAAATTAGCTACAATGAGCAGTTCTTC.

This chain links TRBV28 with TRBJ2-1; 7 bases map to TRBD1. In germline, CDR1 is MDHEN, CDR2 SYDVKM. Germline trimming cut 4 bases from V and 3 bases from J; bases unmatched to any gene: 9. The length of the CDR3 is 16 residues. CDR3 in amino acids: CASSSFGTEHYNEQFF. The CDR3 nucleotides are TGTGCCAGCAGTTCCTTCGGGACAGAACACTACAATGAGCAGTTCTTC.

This clone was seen a handful of times. V is TRBV30 and J is TRBJ2-2; the D gene is possibly TRBD2 (7 bases). Trimming cost V 0 bases and J 5 bases, with 16 bases left between them. The CDR3 extends over 16 amino acids. The germline V gene has CDR1 GTSNPN and CDR2 SVGIG (reference sequence). CDR3: CAWSVIGGAGTGELFF. CDR3 bases: TGTGCCTGGAGTGTTATTGGGGGGGCGGGGACCGGGGAGCTGTTTTTT. Variable domain in full (rest from reference TRBV30 and TRBJ2-2): SQTIHQWPATLVQPVGSPLSLECTVEGTSNPNLYWYRQAAGRGLQLLFYSVGIGQISSEVPQNLSASRPQDRQFILSSKKLLLSDSGFYLCAWSVIGGAGTGELFFGEGSRLTVL.

As regards this clone: At one end, the junction sequence differs from germline, possibly due to a read error. The CDR3, as DNA: TGTGCCAGCAACCCACCCCTCAGGGGTCCTTCTTTC. It encodes CASNPPLRGPSF. The chain employs TRBV6-6 and TRBJ1-2, with TRBD1 as a possible D gene (6 bases). Germline values: CDR1 MNHNY, CDR2 SVGAGI (reference sequence). The CDR3 is 12 residues long.

This rearrangement joins TRBV4-1 to TRBJ2-3; D gene uncertain. This CDR3 has 12 residues. V was pared by 4 bases and J by 6 bases, with 8 bases between. Germline V CDR1 and CDR2: MGHRA, YSYEKL. This chain's CDR3 is CASSLELDTQYF. The CDR3, as DNA: TGCGCCAGCAGCCTCGAGCTGGATACGCAGTATTTT.